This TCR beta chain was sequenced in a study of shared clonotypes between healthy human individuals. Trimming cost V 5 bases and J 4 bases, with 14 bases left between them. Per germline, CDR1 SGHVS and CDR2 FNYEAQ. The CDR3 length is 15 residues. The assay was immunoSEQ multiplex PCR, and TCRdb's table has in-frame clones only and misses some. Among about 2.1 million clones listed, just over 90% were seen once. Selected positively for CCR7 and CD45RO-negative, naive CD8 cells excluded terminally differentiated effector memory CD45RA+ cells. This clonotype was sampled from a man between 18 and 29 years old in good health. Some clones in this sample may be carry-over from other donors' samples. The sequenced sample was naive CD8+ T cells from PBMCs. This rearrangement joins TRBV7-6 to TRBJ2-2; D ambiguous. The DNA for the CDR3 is TGTGCCAGCAGCGCGACGATTGGGTTCACCGGGGAGCTGTTTTTT. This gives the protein CASSATIGFTGELFF.